These 18 T cell receptor beta chains were all obtained from the same sample, sequenced in a study of T cell clonality in common variable immunodeficiency. Repertoires were generated with immunoSEQ multiplex PCR, while TCRdb's copy carries only in-frame clones and drops some. This sample comprises some 45,000 clones, none seen once only. Material: peripheral blood mononuclear cells. These TCRs come from a person aged 18-69 years in good health.

This clone was counted at least ten times. The read stops 3 residues short of the end of the CDR3; the missing end is completed from the germline J gene. V gene TRBV7-2 combines with J gene TRBJ2-1; 10 bases map to TRBD2. The CDR3 is 14 residues long. With V trimmed by 5 bases and J by 9 bases, 7 bases remained unmatched. Germline CDR1 reads SGHTA; CDR2 reads FQGNSA. The covered CDR3 bases are TGTGCCAGCAGCACTAGCGGGGTAACGACTGAG. This gives the protein CASSTSGVTTE. The whole CDR3 protein reads CASSTSGVTTEQFF.

At least ten counts were recorded for this clone. The CDR3 extends 3 residues past the end of the read, so its final part is completed from the germline J gene. The gene calls are TRBV7-2 and TRBJ2-7, with D unclear. Per germline, CDR1 SGHTA and CDR2 FQGNSA. CDR3 length equals 12 residues. V was shortened by 5 bases and J by 2 bases, with 7 bases between the two germline ends. CDR3 bases read: TGTGCCAGCAGCCCCCGTGCCTACGAG. Its protein product is CASSPRAYE. The full CDR3 is CASSPRAYEQYF.

A few counts support this clone. The read stops 3 residues short of the end of the CDR3; the missing end is completed from the germline J gene. The V call is TRBV6-1, the J call TRBJ1-2; no clear D. The CDR3 is 14 amino acids. The V gene's germline CDR1 is MNHNS and CDR2 SASEGT. Here the CDR3 reads CASSAYRNSYDYTF. The DNA read from the CDR3 is TGTGCCAGCAGTGCTTATAGAAACAGCTACGAC.

Many counts were recorded for this clone. The read is 3 residues too short to cover the CDR3 end, so that end is filled in from the germline J gene. Other DNA sequences in the same sample also yield this CDR3. The chain links TRBV5-1 to TRBJ1-3; D not certain. CDR3 length: 15 residues. CDR1 is SGHRS, CDR2 YFSETQ, per germline. Trimming pared 1 base from V and 2 bases from J, leaving 10 bases between. Here the CDR3 reads CASSLWADPGNTIYF. The CDR3 DNA, read in part, is TGCGCCAGCAGCTTGTGGGCAGACCCTGGAAACACC.

This clone was counted many times. The sequenced fragment ends 3 residues before the CDR3 boundary, so the rest is inferred from the germline J gene. The chain recombines TRBV6-2 or TRBV6-3 with TRBJ1-1; D is uncertain. The CDR3 spans 13 residues. Looked up from germline, CDR1 is MNHEY and CDR2 is SVGEGT. Trimming stripped 8 bases from V and 0 bases from J, with 10 bases between. CDR3 DNA, as far as it was read: TGTGCCAGCCGCACCGACATGAACACTGAA. Translated: CASRTDMNTE. The whole CDR3 region reads CASRTDMNTEAFF.

This clone was seen only a few times. This likely traces to a read error, being one base from a far larger clone. The sequence runs out 3 residues before the end of the CDR3; the remainder is reconstructed from the germline J gene. The chain is built from TRBV2 and TRBJ2-2, with TRBD1 matching over 7 bases. The length of the CDR3 is 17 residues. J gave up 1 base and V 7 bases, and 12 bases lay outside the gene matches. The germline V gene has CDR1 SNHLY and CDR2 FYNNEI. This chain's CDR3 is CASTKEGARLNTGELFF. Incomplete CDR3 DNA: TGTGCCAGCACCAAAGAGGGGGCTAGGCTGAACACCGGGGAG.

This clone has a count of ten or more. One end of the junction fails to match germline, which may point to a read error. The read gets to within 3 residues of the CDR3 end, and the germline J gene fills in the rest. The chain has TRBV4-2 and TRBJ2-1, with 8 bases lining up with TRBD2. Germline loops: CDR1 LGHNA, CDR2 YNFKEQ. This CDR3 spans 16 amino acids. CDR3 sequence reads: CASSFTGSGVRNEQFF. The CDR3 bases that were read are TGCGCCAGCAGCTTCACGGGTAGCGGGGTGAGGAATGAG.

In its sample, this clone was seen a few times. A read error may explain this, as a much larger clone is one base away. This sample also contains other DNA sequences that code for the same CDR3. Partial CDR3 DNA: TGTGCCAGCAGTGACAGGGGGTTGGATGGC. Its protein is CASSDRGLDG. From start to end, the CDR3 is CASSDRGLDGYTF. The V gene is TRBV6-1, the J gene TRBJ1-2, with TRBD1 identical over 7 bases. From the germline J gene comes the end of the CDR3, since the read stops 3 residues before it. The CDR3 is 13 residues long. Germline V gene data show CDR1 as MNHNS and CDR2 as SASEGT. Trimming took 3 bases from V and 6 from J; bases not matched to a gene: 4.

Comments on this clone: The missing CDR3 end, 3 residues past where the read stops, is filled in from the germline J gene. The J gene is TRBJ2-3, the V gene TRBV7-2, with D tentatively TRBD1 or TRBD2 (5 bases each). Germline values: CDR1 SGHTA, CDR2 FQGNSA. This CDR3 comprises 16 residues. The part of the CDR3 DNA that was read is TGTGCCAGCAGCTTAGCAGGCAGGGAAATTAGGGAGACG. This codes for CASSLAGREIRET. The complete CDR3 sequence is CASSLAGREIRETQYF.

This clone was detected a few times. With the read ending 3 residues before the CDR3 end, the germline J gene is used to fill in that end. The genes are TRBV19 and TRBJ2-5; 9 bases match TRBD2. The CDR3 is 15 residues long. Germline CDR1 reads LNHDA; CDR2 reads SQIVND (reference sequence). J gave up 5 bases and V 6 bases, and 10 bases lay outside the gene matches. CDR3 loop: CASSPRSGGSETQYF. CDR3 bases read: TGTGCCAGTAGCCCGAGGAGCGGGGGGTCCGAGACC.

This clone was counted at least ten times. The read ends 3 residues early relative to the CDR3; the germline J gene fills the gap. V and J are TRBV7-2 and TRBJ1-6, with 9 bases aligning to TRBD1. Germline V gene lookup returns CDR1 SGHTA and CDR2 FQGNSA. After removal of 4 bases from V and 8 bases from J, the junction contained 6 bases not matched to a gene. The CDR3 is made up of 15 amino acids. This CDR3 reads CASSSYRGPHSPLHF. CDR3 DNA (partial): TGTGCCAGCAGCTCCTACAGGGGGCCGCATTCACCC.

This clone occurred many times. The read terminates 3 residues before the CDR3 end, so the remaining end is supplied by the germline J gene. V is TRBV5-5 and J is TRBJ2-2; no clear D. The CDR3 covers 13 residues. Germline loops: CDR1 SGHKS, CDR2 YYEKEE (reference sequence). Trimming left V 1 base short and J 4 bases short, with 5 bases between. The part of the CDR3 DNA that was read is TGTGCCAGCAGCTTGTCGTCCACCGGGGAG. It is translated as CASSLSSTGE. The entire CDR3 protein is CASSLSSTGELFF. Together with reference TRBV5-5 and TRBJ2-2, the CDR3 gives the full variable domain: DAGVTQSPTHLIKTRGQQVTLRCSPISGHKSVSWYQQVLGQGPQFIFQYYEKEERGRGNFPDRFSARQFPNYSSELNVNALLLGDSALYLCASSLSSTGELFFGEGSRLTVL.

This clone was counted ten times or more. Coverage ceases 3 residues before the CDR3 finishes, and the germline J gene fills in the end. This chain links TRBV18 with TRBJ1-4, with TRBD1 matching 8 bases. Germline V gene data show CDR1 as KGHSH and CDR2 as LQKENI. CDR3 length: 15 amino acids. The ends lost 5 bases at V and 7 bases at J; junction bases unmatched: 9. The covered CDR3 bases are TGTGCCAGCTCAACTGACAGGGGCATAAGTGAAAAA. It translates to CASSTDRGISEK. The full-length CDR3 reads as CASSTDRGISEKLFF. Using reference TRBV18 and TRBJ1-4 for the parts outside the CDR3, the full variable domain is NAGVMQNPRHLVRRRGQEARLRCSPMKGHSHVYWYRQLPEEGLKFMVYLQKENIIDESGMPKERFSAEFPKEGPSILRIQQVVRGDSAAYFCASSTDRGISEKLFFGSGTQLSVL.

This clone was recorded at least ten times. CDR3 protein: CASSSGTGTNQPQHF. The sequenced CDR3 bases are TGTGCCAGCAGCTCCGGGACAGGGACCAATCAGCCC. The chain couples TRBV7-9 to TRBJ1-5; 9 bases match TRBD1. The read ends 3 residues before the CDR3 terminus; that terminus is restored from the germline J gene. After removal of 4 bases from V and 3 bases from J, the junction contained 4 bases not matched to a gene. The CDR3 contains 15 residues. The germline V gene encodes CDR1 SEHNR and CDR2 FQNEAQ (reference sequence).

Remarks on this clone: With only one base between it and a far larger clone, this is likely a read error. Read coverage stops 3 residues before the CDR3 terminus; the germline J gene supplies the remainder. The chain has TRBV6-1 and TRBJ2-7; a possible D gene is TRBD2 (5 bases). CDR1 is MNHNS, CDR2 SASEGT, per germline. This CDR3 is 15 amino acids long. This CDR3 reads CGSSERLASTYEQYF. Incomplete CDR3 DNA: TGTGGCAGCAGTGAGCGGCTAGCCTCCACCTACGAG.

This clone was counted many times. The read falls 3 residues short of the CDR3 end, and the missing part is taken from the germline J gene. This sequence joins TRBV11-2 and TRBJ1-2; D not certain. The CDR3 runs to 14 residues. The V end lost 1 base, the J end lost 5 bases, and 11 bases lay between the germline ends. The germline CDR1 and CDR2 sequences are SGHAT and FQNNGV. The CDR3 protein is CASSLVRSEYGYTF. CDR3 bases read: TGTGCCAGCAGCTTAGTGCGGTCCGAATATGGC.

This clone was counted at least ten times. Read data end 3 residues before the CDR3 end; the end is taken from the germline J gene. This chain joins TRBV6-2 or TRBV6-3 and TRBJ2-1; 11 bases are shared with TRBD2. V was pared by 6 bases and J by 8 bases, with 9 bases of the junction left unmatched. The length of the CDR3 is 15 residues. From germline, CDR1 is MNHEY and CDR2 SVGEGT. Incomplete CDR3 DNA: TGTGCCAGCAGCTTTAGCGGGGGGGGAGTTGATGAG. Translating it yields CASSFSGGGVDE. The full CDR3 protein is CASSFSGGGVDEQFF.

This clone showed up many times. Read data end 3 residues before the CDR3 end; the end is taken from the germline J gene. V gene TRBV7-2 combines with J gene TRBJ1-2; 7 positions match TRBD1. Per the germline V gene, CDR1 is SGHTA and CDR2 is FQGNSA. J gave up 6 bases and V 0 bases, and 4 bases lay outside the gene matches. The CDR3 totals 14 residues. CDR3 DNA (partial): TGTGCCAGCAGCTTAGCAGGGGGCGGCGATGGC. Translation gives CASSLAGGGDG. The complete CDR3 sequence is CASSLAGGGDGYTF.